The TCR beta chain under discussion was sequenced for a study of blood T cell repertoires in COVID-19. Study at large: COVID-19 samples, acute and convalescent, were from the United States, Italy and Spain. From T cells, B-cell-depleted T cells, or PBMCs came the material, which was cDNA or gDNA.

Study processing details: Amplification from reference gene primers served as the basis for estimated nucleated cell counts. The assay was immunoSEQ multiplex PCR, and TCRdb's table has in-frame clones only and misses some. The V and J calls and clone size are taken from that table; D and trimming were inferred from the DNA. The sample lists under 100,000 clones, more than 75% occurring once. The germline V gene has CDR1 SGHTA and CDR2 FQGNSA. The CDR3 has 15 residues. With V trimmed by 5 bases and J by 3 bases, 9 bases remained unmatched. V gene TRBV7-2 combines with J gene TRBJ2-5; 7 nucleotides line up with TRBD1. The sequence came from a woman over 75 with active or convalescent COVID-19. The specimen sequenced was peripheral blood. CDR3 DNA sequence: TGTGCCAGCAGCCCGGACAGGACTCGAAAAGAGACCCAGTACTTC. This translates into CASSPDRTRKETQYF.